This is a list of T cell receptor beta chains from one sample in a study of monozygotic twins with inflammatory bowel disease. Reprocessing the 5' RACE reads, TCRdb reports a single entry for every CDR3 protein and omits DNA. The sample table includes fewer than 400,000 distinct CDR3 sequences. The specimen sequenced was blood. The receptors come from a human donor with ulcerative colitis or Crohn's disease, or a healthy co-twin of an affected twin (not recorded which). Each CDR3 is given with its conserved first and last residue.

TRBJ1-6 TRBV4-3 CASSQDRYNYNSPLHF
TRBJ1-4 TRBV5-5 CASSFGQGRTNEKLFF
TRBJ2-1 TRBV20-1 CSATPTGGRSNEQFF
TRBJ2-2 TRBV25-1 CASSSRRTLNTGELFF
TRBJ2-1 TRBV6-5 CASSYSGQAYNEQFF
TRBJ1-5 TRBV29-1 CSVAGGSNQPQHF
TRBJ1-1 TRBV5-1 CASSLEAGGGTEAFF
TRBJ2-6 TRBV19 CASSRTGNSGANVLTF
TRBJ1-1 TRBV12-3/TRBV12-4 CASSPGTFGNTEAFF
TRBJ1-1 TRBV4-3 CASSQTTTTNTEAFF
TRBJ1-6 TRBV5-1 CASSLEPAGESNSPLHF
TRBJ2-7 TRBV7-9 CASSDHLKSSYEQYF
TRBJ1-5 TRBV7-2 CASSLAKAYQMPQHF
TRBJ2-2 TRBV29-1 CSVARDSAGELFF
TRBJ2-3 TRBV12-3/TRBV12-4 CASSPGDADTQYF
TRBJ2-2 TRBV5-5 CASSLLAVFITGELFF